These 5 T cell receptor beta chains were all obtained from the same sample, sequenced in a study of T cell clonotyping in hematopoietic cell transplantation. TCRdb keeps only in-frame clones here, not all; method: immunoSEQ multiplex PCR. The top ten clones hold roughly 1.5% of a sample with approximately 75,000 clones, around 94% of them seen once. The sample was peripheral blood mononuclear cells. The receptor set was obtained from a man aged 45 to 65 in good health. Some clones in this sample may be carry-over from other donors' samples.

V gene TRBV11-2 combines with J gene TRBJ1-1, with D uncertain. The CDR3 is 13 residues long. The V end was cut by 2 bases, the J end by 3 bases, with 7 bases between. The germline CDR1 and CDR2 sequences are SGHAT and FQNNGV. CDR3 protein: CASSLTDYTEAFF. The CDR3 DNA sequence: TGTGCCAGCAGCTTAACAGACTACACTGAAGCTTTCTTT.

This chain uses TRBV5-4 with TRBJ2-3, with a possible D match to TRBD1 (6 bases). The CDR3 contains 17 residues. Germline CDR1 SGHNT, CDR2 YYREEE (reference sequence). V lost 4 bases and J 3 bases, leaving 21 bases between the germline ends. CDR3: CASSIGGTGQSTDTQYF. CDR3 sequence (DNA): TGTGCCAGCAGCATTGGGGGCACAGGGCAGAGTACAGATACGCAGTATTTT.

V gene TRBV7-2 combines with J gene TRBJ2-5; 10 bases line up with TRBD2. From germline, CDR1 is SGHTA and CDR2 FQGNSA. CDR3 length equals 14 residues. After removal of 6 bases from V and 0 bases from J, the junction contained 1 base not matched to a gene. The CDR3 here is CASRLAGYQETQYF. CDR3 bases: TGTGCCAGCAGACTAGCGGGGTACCAAGAGACCCAGTACTTC. The full variable domain, its missing parts supplied by reference TRBV7-2 and TRBJ2-5, is GAGVSQSPSNKVTEKGKDVELRCDPISGHTALYWYRQSLGQGLEFLIYFQGNSAPDKSGLPSDRFSAERTGGSVSTLTIQRTQQEDSAVYLCASRLAGYQETQYFGPGTRLLVL.

This clone was seen just once. The V and J genes are TRBV11-2 and TRBJ2-3; D may be TRBD2 (5 bases). The CDR3 has 13 amino acids. Germline V gene data show CDR1 as SGHAT and CDR2 as FQNNGV. Trimming cost V 4 bases and J 3 bases, with 8 bases left between them. This chain's CDR3 is CASSSRTTDTQYF. CDR3 sequence (DNA): TGTGCCAGCAGCTCACGGACTACAGATACGCAGTATTTT.

This clone was observed a single time. V gene TRBV27 combines with J gene TRBJ2-7; 10 bases align to TRBD2. The CDR3 consists of 13 residues. After removal of 8 bases from V and 4 bases from J, the junction contained 5 bases not matched to a gene. Per germline, CDR1 MNHEY and CDR2 SMNVEV (reference sequence). The CDR3 region is CASWRTSGYEQYF. The CDR3 DNA sequence: TGTGCCAGCTGGCGGACTAGCGGTTACGAGCAGTACTTC.